This is a list of T cell receptor beta chains from one sample in a study of blood T cell repertoires in COVID-19. Generated by immunoSEQ multiplex PCR, the TCRdb table keeps only in-frame clones and is missing some. Here the sample spans about 170,000 clones, roughly 82% being singletons. Sequenced material: peripheral blood. The receptors come from a woman between 40 and 55 years old with COVID-19, enrolled during active disease. CDR3s include the opening cysteine and the closing phenylalanine or tryptophan. Each record gives: clone size, J gene, V gene, D gene, CDR3 DNA, CDR3 protein. D genes are given only for firm matches. Part of the rows lack a size; the others show once, few, many or a class for expanded clones.

>.|TRBJ2-3|TRBV28|.
TGTGCCAGCATTCCAATTGGGAGGGGGACCTCAGATACGCAGTATTTT
CASIPIGRGTSDTQYF
>.|TRBJ2-6|TRBV3-1/TRBV3-2|.
TGTGCCAGCAGCCGCGAGTCGAGAGGGTCTGGGGCCAACGTCCTGACTTTC
CASSRESRGSGANVLTF
>.|TRBJ2-3|TRBV6-4|TRBD2
TGTGCCAGCAGTGACGGGACTAGCGGCACAGATACGCAGTATTTT
CASSDGTSGTDTQYF
>few|TRBJ2-1|TRBV6-2/TRBV6-3|TRBD1
TGTGCCAGCAGTTACCGCGACAGGGGGCTAATGTCCTACAATGAGCAGTTCTTC
CASSYRDRGLMSYNEQFF
>.|TRBJ2-7|TRBV5-6|TRBD2
TGTGCCAGCAGCCAGATATCGGCGGGGGGGTACGAGCAGTACTTC
CASSQISAGGYEQYF
>few|TRBJ1-2|TRBV5-1|TRBD1
TGCGCCAGCAGCCCAGCAGGACAGGGGGCGCCTGGCTACACCTTC
CASSPAGQGAPGYTF
>.|TRBJ1-1|TRBV13|.
TGTGCCACCGCTTTGGGCAGGGTGAACACTGAAGCTTTCTTT
CATALGRVNTEAFF
>.|TRBJ2-1|TRBV5-6|.
TGTGCCAGCGCCTATACCGGGAGTTCGTTTGAGCAGTTCTTC
CASAYTGSSFEQFF
>.|TRBJ2-1|TRBV2|TRBD2
TGTGCCAGCAAGGACCTGGGGGTAGCGGGCGATGAGCAGTTCTTC
CASKDLGVAGDEQFF
>once|TRBJ2-7|TRBV28|.
TGTGCCAGCACCTTGGCGGTGGCGGGAAGGAGGAACGAGCAGTACTTC
CASTLAVAGRRNEQYF
>.|TRBJ1-5|TRBV7-8|.
TGTGCCAGCAGTCGACCCGATCAGCCCCAGCATTTT
CASSRPDQPQHF
>.|TRBJ1-2|TRBV11-2|.
TGTGCCAGCAGCGCGGCGGGGGCCGGCGGCTATGGCTACACCTTC
CASSAAGAGGYGYTF
>few|TRBJ1-4|TRBV19|.
TGTGCCAGTAGTATAGGGTTTCGGGAAAAACTGTTTTTT
CASSIGFREKLFF
>medium-sized|TRBJ2-1|TRBV6-5|TRBD1
TGTGCCAGCAGTCGGACAGGGGATTCCTACAATGAGCAGTTCTTC
CASSRTGDSYNEQFF
>.|TRBJ1-6|TRBV18|.
TGTGCCAGCTCACCGGGGCCTCGTTCACCCCTCCACTTT
CASSPGPRSPLHF
>.|TRBJ2-2|TRBV7-8|TRBD2
TGTGCCAGCAGGACTAGCGGGAGTGCGAACACCGGGGAGCTGTTTTTT
CASRTSGSANTGELFF
>.|TRBJ1-2|TRBV7-9|TRBD1
TGTGCCAGCAGCCGGACAGGGAACGGCTACACCTTC
CASSRTGNGYTF
>.|TRBJ1-5|TRBV13|.
TGTGCCAGCAGCCCACATATGGGACTTCAGCCCCAGCATTTT
CASSPHMGLQPQHF